This note documents a single T cell receptor beta chain sequence. The data belong to a study of blood T cell repertoires in COVID-19. Across the whole study: Italy, Spain and the United States were the sources of the convalescent and acute COVID-19 samples. PBMCs, B-cell-depleted T cells, or T cells provided the cDNA or gDNA that made up the material.

The germline V gene encodes CDR1 SQVTM and CDR2 ANQGSEA. Deletions cut 4 bases from V and 5 bases from J, with 17 bases between. There are 15 residues in the CDR3. Authors' methods: The assay estimated nucleated cells by amplifying reference gene primers. Data came from immunoSEQ multiplex PCR; TCRdb stores just in-frame clones and leaves some out. That table furnishes V, J and clone size, whereas the DNA furnished D and trimming. The sample yields around 150,000 clones, 70% to 90% seen once. The sequence came from a woman in her 50s with acute or convalescent COVID-19. The rearrangement links TRBV29-1 to TRBJ1-4; D gene uncertain. Sequencing used peripheral blood. The DNA for the CDR3 is TGCAGCGTTGCTTATTTGGCGGAAAAAAATGAAAAACTGTTTTTT. Encoded protein: CSVAYLAEKNEKLFF.